The clone carrying this T cell receptor (beta chain) has only one observation. The data belong to a study of blood T cell repertoires in COVID-19. As for the study in general: The United States, Italy and Spain were the sources of the acute and convalescent COVID-19 samples. From T cells, B-cell-depleted T cells, or PBMCs came the material, which was cDNA or gDNA.

Original methodology: It was from reference gene primer amplification that nucleated cell counts were estimated. Repertoires were generated with immunoSEQ multiplex PCR, while TCRdb's copy carries only in-frame clones and drops some. The V and J calls and clone size come from that table; D and trimming were worked out from the DNA. Seen here are about 94,000 clones, around 86% observed once, and the top ten hold 4.5% to 5%. Germline assignment: CDR1 GTSNPN and CDR2 SVGIG (reference sequence). The junction had 13 bases not matched to a gene; V was cut back by 3 bases and J by 8 bases. This CDR3 region has 15 residues.

Sequences were obtained from peripheral blood. The V and J genes are TRBV30 and TRBJ1-2; 9 nucleotides line up with TRBD1. The receptor was derived from a woman older than 75 with acute or convalescent COVID-19. The chain's CDR3 is CAWSGGIGTGKGYTF. For the CDR3, the DNA is TGTGCCTGGAGCGGGGGGATAGGGACAGGGAAAGGCTACACCTTC.